This TCR beta chain was recorded in a study of follicular helper T cells after annual influenza vaccination (TCRdb year 2017). About the study as a whole: After each seasonal influenza vaccination, blood samples were collected on days 0, 7 and 28. Some subjects were followed across successive annual vaccinations spanning the 2013-2014, 2014-2015 and 2015-2016 seasons to study recall of cTfh clones. Multi-year samples were available from six subjects, with four subjects covering two vaccination seasons and two subjects covering three seasons. One week after vaccination, a second recruited cohort of about eleven subjects (Table S1) displayed a similar ICOS+CD38+ cTfh response. The 2013-2014 samples were cryopreserved, while the 2015 samples were processed right after collection.

The library was prepared using the immunoSEQ multiplex PCR assay. Adaptive Biotechnologies handled the TCRB amplification, library preparation, sequencing and preliminary bioinformatics at Survey level resolution. For TCRB sequencing, genomic DNA from the sorted cTfh populations was amplified by multiplex PCR. Per the original workflow: Clonality was computed in R as 1 minus normalized Shannon entropy; the Gini index was calculated with the R package ineq. Overlap score was defined as the summed counts of shared sequences divided by the total counts of all sequences in both compared samples. Significance of shared clonotypes was assessed by Fisher's exact test, with a theoretical repertoire of 10^7 TCRB sequences assumed. TCRdb stores this immuneACCESS table with in-frame sequences only. Part of the clones is absent; in the studies checked, under half of the shortfall reflects unresolved V genes, and no reason is known for the rest. D and trimming come from the DNA, and the V and J calls and clone size come from that table. This sample has 8,500 to 10,000 clones in its table, and 70% to 90% of those were observed once. Around 0.45% of the sample is taken by the ten largest.

This clone was seen just once. The antigen it binds to is not known. No clone much larger than this one lies a single base away; base qualities are absent. Compared with germline, V lacks 6 bases and J lacks 5 bases; bases without a gene match: 8. The CDR3 covers 15 residues, taking in both the cysteine and the phenylalanine. The only DNA kept is the CDR3, 45 bases in frame from the first base. The germline V gene (reference sequence) provides CDR1 LNHDA and CDR2 SQIVND. Explained via the paper, the time point label denotes: 2015-2016 season, pre-vaccination. Adults were given seasonal inactivated influenza vaccine (Fluvarix), and sorted blood CD4 subsets were followed by TCRB sequencing before and after vaccination. To be eligible, subjects had to be community-dwelling and could not have received an influenza vaccine during the previous 6 months. Subjects were excluded for influenza vaccine contraindications, substance abuse, HIV/AIDS, active malignancy, immunomodulatory medication, or active illness such as respiratory infection. At each time point, somewhere between about 35 and 100 mL of blood was taken. Circulating Tfh were defined as non-naive CD4+CXCR5+PD-1+ cells, and these cells were sorted into ICOS+CD38+ and ICOS-CD38- fractions. Ficoll-Paque PLUS or SepMate separation was used to isolate PBMC. Before DNA extraction, cell subsets were sorted from PBMC on a BD FACS Aria.

Study-wide conclusions, independent of this receptor: Day 7 ICOS+CD38+ clones were most often found later in ICOS-CD38- cTfh, suggesting that subset may serve as a memory reservoir. With successive annual vaccinations, a recurrent oligoclonal ICOS+CD38+ cTfh response was recalled, and this response contained tetramer and AIM influenza-specific clonotypes. ICOS+CD38+ cTfh clonality correlated with the frequency of that population, and its change correlated with the change in circulating plasmablast frequency. Only about 9.5-22% of analyzed cells yielded productive TCRB sequences, so sampling of rare clonotypes was not possible.

The rearrangement joined TRBV19 to TRBJ2-1; 9 nucleotides in the junction match TRBD1. Sequencing used CXCR5+ CD38- circulating T follicular helper cells from blood, obtained on the day of influenza vaccination. In light of the paper, this sample's cell subset or site label describes: circulating Tfh, non-naive CD4+CXCR5+PD-1+ (ICOS+CD38+ or ICOS-CD38-). This TCR came from an adult who received the influenza vaccine. CDR3 region: CASRIRDRDHNEQFF. In nucleotides, the sequence is TGTGCCAGTAGAATCCGGGACAGGGATCACAATGAGCAGTTCTTC.